These T cell receptor beta chains were read from a single sample in a study of T cell responses to AZD1222 COVID-19 vaccine. Produced via immunoSEQ multiplex PCR; TCRdb's table is partial and in-frame only. The sample consists of about 110,000 clones, roughly 85% of them appearing once. The sample in question was peripheral blood, obtained on day 0 of AZD1222 vaccination. Receptors originate from an adult in good health. Each CDR3 is given with its conserved first and last residue. Fields, in order: CDR3 length, J gene, D gene, clone size, V gene, CDR3 DNA, CDR3 protein. A D gene is named only where the DNA matches it firmly. The size of a clone is reported for some rows only, either as once, few or many, or as a class for expanded clones.

14	TRBJ1-1	.	.	TRBV27	TGTGCCAGCAGTCGGGCCCAGCTGAACACTGAAGCTTTCTTT	CASSRAQLNTEAFF
17	TRBJ2-1	.	.	TRBV18	TGTGCCAGCTCACCACTTGCGACCTTGTCAGCCTACAATGAGCAGTTCTTC	CASSPLATLSAYNEQFF
14	TRBJ2-7	.	once	TRBV2	TGTGCCAGCACGGGCAGGACGTTCGACAGCGAGCAGTACTTC	CASTGRTFDSEQYF
20	TRBJ1-1	.	.	TRBV19	TGTGCCAGTAGTATGGGTCGCTGGGTTGGCGGGAATAGCATGAACACTGAAGCTTTCTTT	CASSMGRWVGGNSMNTEAFF
15	TRBJ1-1	.	once	TRBV18	TGTGCCAGCTCACCACCTGGATCAAAGAACACTGAAGCTTTCTTT	CASSPPGSKNTEAFF
14	TRBJ2-1	TRBD1	.	TRBV9	TGTGCCAGCAGCGTAGCGGGACAGTCCAATGAGCAGTTCTTC	CASSVAGQSNEQFF
13	TRBJ2-2	.	.	TRBV18	TGTGCCAGCTCACCAAGCGTGGGCGGGGAGCTGTTTTTT	CASSPSVGGELFF
12	TRBJ2-5	.	.	TRBV2	TGTGCCAGCAGTGTTGGGAGTGAGACCCAGTACTTC	CASSVGSETQYF
14	TRBJ1-5	.	.	TRBV9	TGTGCCAGCAGCCCGATTCCCGGGAATCAGCCCCAGCATTTT	CASSPIPGNQPQHF
14	TRBJ2-7	TRBD1	.	TRBV6-2/TRBV6-3	TGTGCCAGCAGTCCCCGCAGGGGGCTATACGAGCAGTACTTC	CASSPRRGLYEQYF
15	TRBJ1-4	.	.	TRBV4-2	TGTGCCAGCAGCCAAGTTGACGGGCGTAATGAAAAACTGTTTTTT	CASSQVDGRNEKLFF
17	TRBJ1-4	.	.	TRBV4-2	TGTGCCAGCAGCCGTCAACAGGGTTTTGCAACTAATGAAAAACTGTTTTTT	CASSRQQGFATNEKLFF
15	TRBJ2-6	TRBD1	once	TRBV6-5	TGTGCCAGCAGGTCAGGGGGCGGTGGGGCCAACGTCCTGACTTTC	CASRSGGGGANVLTF
15	TRBJ1-3	.	.	TRBV9	TGTGCCAGCAGCGTAGGCGATGGGGTTGGAAACACCATATATTTT	CASSVGDGVGNTIYF
12	TRBJ1-1	.	once	TRBV27	TGTGCCAGCAGTTCCCTTGGGCGTAAGGCTTTCTTT	CASSSLGRKAFF
13	TRBJ1-2	.	.	TRBV7-9	TGTGCCAGCAGCTTAGATCCCTCCTATGGCTACACCTTC	CASSLDPSYGYTF
12	TRBJ2-1	.	.	TRBV6-2/TRBV6-3	TGTGCCAGCAGTTACTCTCACTATGAGCAGTTCTTC	CASSYSHYEQFF